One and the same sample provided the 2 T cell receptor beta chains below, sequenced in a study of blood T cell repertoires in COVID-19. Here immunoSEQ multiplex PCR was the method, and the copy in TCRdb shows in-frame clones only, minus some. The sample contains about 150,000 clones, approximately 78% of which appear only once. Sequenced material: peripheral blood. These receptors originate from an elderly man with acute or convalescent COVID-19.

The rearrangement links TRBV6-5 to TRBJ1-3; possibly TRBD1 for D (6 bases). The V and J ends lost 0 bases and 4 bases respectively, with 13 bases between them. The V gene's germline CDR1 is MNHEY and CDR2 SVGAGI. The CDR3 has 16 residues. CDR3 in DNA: TGTGCCAGCAGTTACTCGTGGGGGCCGGAAGGAAACACCATATATTTT. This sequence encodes CASSYSWGPEGNTIYF.

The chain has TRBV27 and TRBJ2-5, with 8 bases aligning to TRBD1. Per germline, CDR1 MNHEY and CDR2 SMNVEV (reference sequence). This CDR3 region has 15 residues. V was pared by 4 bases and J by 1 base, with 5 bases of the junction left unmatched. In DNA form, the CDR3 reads TGTGCCAGCAGTTACTGGACAGGGTCCCAAGAGACCCAGTACTTC. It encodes CASSYWTGSQETQYF.